This TCR beta chain originates from a study of beta chain features in type 1 diabetes. Notes on the study in general: Although PCR might favor shorter templates, it would do so equally in patients and controls. TCRB CDR3s were moderately but significantly shorter in Type 1 diabetes patients in all four CD4+ subsets. High-TCR-expressing cells could be over-represented by cDNA sequencing.

Sequenced material consisted of expressed TCRB transcripts (all of the isolated RNA was reverse transcribed). Assay: immunoSEQ multiplex PCR; the TCRdb copy retains only in-frame clones and omits some. The sample has 250,000 or so clones, approximately 15% seen once. As concerns this clone: Its antigen is not identified.

Germline V lookup: CDR1 SGHRS, CDR2 YFSETQ. The CDR3 contains 15 residues. Trimming took 4 bases from V and 0 from J, leaving 13 bases between them. This TCR was recovered from a man aged 25 to 45 with type 1 diabetes. V is TRBV5-1 and J is TRBJ1-1; D gene uncertain. Sequencing input: naive CD4+ T cells from blood. CDR3 sequence: CASSPPGRVNTEAFF. In nucleotides, the CDR3 is TGCGCCAGCAGCCCCCCGGGTCGGGTGAACACTGAAGCTTTCTTT.